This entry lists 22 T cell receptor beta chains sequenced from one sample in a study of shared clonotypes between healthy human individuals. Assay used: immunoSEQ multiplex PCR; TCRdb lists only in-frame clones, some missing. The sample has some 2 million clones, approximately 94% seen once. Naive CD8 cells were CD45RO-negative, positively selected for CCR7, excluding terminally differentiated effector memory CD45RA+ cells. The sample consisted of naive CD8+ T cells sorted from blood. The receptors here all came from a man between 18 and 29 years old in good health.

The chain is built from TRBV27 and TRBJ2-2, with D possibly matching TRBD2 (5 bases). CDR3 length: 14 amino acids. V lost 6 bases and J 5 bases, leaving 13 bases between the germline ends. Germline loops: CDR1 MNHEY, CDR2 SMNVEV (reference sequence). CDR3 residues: CASRERRRTGELFF. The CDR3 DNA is TGTGCCAGCAGGGAGAGGCGGAGGACCGGGGAGCTGTTTTTT.

CDR3 sequence: CACQPGTGDYEQYF. The CDR3 DNA follows: TGTGCCTGCCAGCCCGGGACAGGGGACTACGAGCAGTACTTC. The chain uses TRBV6-6 and TRBJ2-7, with TRBD1 matching 10 bases. CDR1 is MNHNY and CDR2 is SVGAGI in the germline V gene (reference sequence). This CDR3 region has 14 residues. With V trimmed by 11 bases and J by 3 bases, 10 bases remained unmatched.

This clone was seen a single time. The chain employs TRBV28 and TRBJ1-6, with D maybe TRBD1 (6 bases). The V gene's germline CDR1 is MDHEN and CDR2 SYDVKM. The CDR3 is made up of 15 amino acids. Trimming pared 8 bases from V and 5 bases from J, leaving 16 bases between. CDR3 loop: CASEDSPLDNSPLHF. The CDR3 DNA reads TGTGCCAGCGAGGACAGTCCCCTCGATAATTCACCCCTCCACTTT.

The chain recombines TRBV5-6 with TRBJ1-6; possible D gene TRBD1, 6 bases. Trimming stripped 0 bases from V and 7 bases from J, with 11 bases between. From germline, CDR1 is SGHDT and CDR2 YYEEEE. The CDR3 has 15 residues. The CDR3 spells CASSLAGGLNSPLHF. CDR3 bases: TGTGCCAGCAGCTTGGCTGGGGGGCTGAATTCACCCCTCCACTTT.

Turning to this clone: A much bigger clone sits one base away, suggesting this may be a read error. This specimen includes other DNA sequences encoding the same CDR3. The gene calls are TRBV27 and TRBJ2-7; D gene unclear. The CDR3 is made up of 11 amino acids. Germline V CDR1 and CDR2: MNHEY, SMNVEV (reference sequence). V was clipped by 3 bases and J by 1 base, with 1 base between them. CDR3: CASSFSYEQYF. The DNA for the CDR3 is TGTGCCAGCAGTTTTTCCTACGAGCAGTACTTC.

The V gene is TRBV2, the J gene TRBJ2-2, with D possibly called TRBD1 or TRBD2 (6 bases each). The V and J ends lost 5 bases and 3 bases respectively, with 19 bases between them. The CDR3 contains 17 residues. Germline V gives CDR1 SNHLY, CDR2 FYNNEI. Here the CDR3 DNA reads TGTGCCAGCAGTTTAAGTTTGGGGGGCCGGGACACCGGGGAGCTGTTTTTT. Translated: CASSLSLGGRDTGELFF.

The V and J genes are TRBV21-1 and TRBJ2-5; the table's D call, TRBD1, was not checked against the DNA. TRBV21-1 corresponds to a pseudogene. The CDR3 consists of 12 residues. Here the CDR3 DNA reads TGTGCCAGCGCCGGGACACTGGAGACCCAGTACTTC. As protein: CASAGTLETQYF.

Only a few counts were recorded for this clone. The CDR3 sequence: CAIGQGNSPLHF. The CDR3 DNA sequence: TGTGCCATCGGACAGGGTAATTCACCCCTCCACTTT. The J gene is TRBJ1-6, the V gene TRBV10-3, with 8 bases aligning to TRBD1. With V trimmed by 8 bases and J by 6 bases, 0 bases remained unmatched. The CDR3 loop spans 12 amino acids. Germline V gene data show CDR1 as ENHRY and CDR2 as SYGVKD.

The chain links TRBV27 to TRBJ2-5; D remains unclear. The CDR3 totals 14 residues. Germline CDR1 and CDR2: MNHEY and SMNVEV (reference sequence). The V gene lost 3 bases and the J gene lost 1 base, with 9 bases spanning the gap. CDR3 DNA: TGTGCCAGCAGTTTGGGTCACAGCCAAGAGACCCAGTACTTC. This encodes CASSLGHSQETQYF.

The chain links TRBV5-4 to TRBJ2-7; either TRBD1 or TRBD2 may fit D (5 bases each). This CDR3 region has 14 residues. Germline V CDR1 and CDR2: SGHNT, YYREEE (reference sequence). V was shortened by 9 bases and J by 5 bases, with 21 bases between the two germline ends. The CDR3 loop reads CAIPKGFGGDEQYF. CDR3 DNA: TGTGCCATCCCAAAGGGGTTTGGAGGCGACGAGCAGTACTTC.

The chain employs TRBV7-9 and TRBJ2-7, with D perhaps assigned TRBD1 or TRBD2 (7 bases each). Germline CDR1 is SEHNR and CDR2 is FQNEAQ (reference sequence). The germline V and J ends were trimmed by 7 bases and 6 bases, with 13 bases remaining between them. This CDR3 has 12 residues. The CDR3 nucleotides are TGTGCCAGCACCCAGGGGGGGGGCGAGCAGTACTTC. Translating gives CASTQGGGEQYF.

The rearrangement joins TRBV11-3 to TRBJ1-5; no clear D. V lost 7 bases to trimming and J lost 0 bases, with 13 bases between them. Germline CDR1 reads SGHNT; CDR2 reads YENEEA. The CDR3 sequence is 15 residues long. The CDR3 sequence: CASNFRDYSNQPQHF. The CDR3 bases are TGTGCCAGCAACTTTCGGGATTATAGCAATCAGCCCCAGCATTTT.

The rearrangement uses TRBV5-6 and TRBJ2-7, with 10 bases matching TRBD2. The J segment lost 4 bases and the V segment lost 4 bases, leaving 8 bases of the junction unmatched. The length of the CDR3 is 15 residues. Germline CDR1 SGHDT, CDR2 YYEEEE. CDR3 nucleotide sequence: TGTGCCAGCAGCCTCGGACTAGCGGAGCAGTACGAGCAGTACTTC. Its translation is CASSLGLAEQYEQYF.

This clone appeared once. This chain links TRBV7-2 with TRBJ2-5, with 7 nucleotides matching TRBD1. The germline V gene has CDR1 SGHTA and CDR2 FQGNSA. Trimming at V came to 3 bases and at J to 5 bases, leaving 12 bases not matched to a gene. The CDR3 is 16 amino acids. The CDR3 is CASSLILRGKAETQYF. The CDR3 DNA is TGTGCCAGCAGCTTGATTCTCAGGGGGAAGGCGGAGACCCAGTACTTC.

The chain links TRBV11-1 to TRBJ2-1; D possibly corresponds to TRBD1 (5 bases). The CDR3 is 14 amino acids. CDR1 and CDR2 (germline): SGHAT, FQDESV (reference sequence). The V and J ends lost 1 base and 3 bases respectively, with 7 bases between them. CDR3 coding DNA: TGTGCCAGCAGCTTAGGGCAGGGCTACAATGAGCAGTTCTTC. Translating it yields CASSLGQGYNEQFF.

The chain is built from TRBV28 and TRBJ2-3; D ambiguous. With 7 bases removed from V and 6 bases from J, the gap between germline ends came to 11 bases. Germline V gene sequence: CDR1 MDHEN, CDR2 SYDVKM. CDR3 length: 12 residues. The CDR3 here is CASTSAGDTQYF. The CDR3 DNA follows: TGTGCCAGCACTTCGGCTGGGGATACGCAGTATTTT. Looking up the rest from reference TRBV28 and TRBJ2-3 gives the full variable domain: DVKVTQSSRYLVKRTGEKVFLECVQDMDHENMFWYRQDPGLGLRLIYFSYDVKMKEKGDIPEGYSVSREKKERFSLILESASTNQTSMYLCASTSAGDTQYFGPGTRLTVL.

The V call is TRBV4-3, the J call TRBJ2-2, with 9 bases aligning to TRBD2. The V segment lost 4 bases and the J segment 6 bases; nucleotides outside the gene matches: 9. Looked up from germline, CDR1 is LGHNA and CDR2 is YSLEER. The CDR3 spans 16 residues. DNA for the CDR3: TGCGCCAGCAGCCGCGTTTTAGCGGGAGAGGCCGGGGAGCTGTTTTTT. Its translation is CASSRVLAGEAGELFF.

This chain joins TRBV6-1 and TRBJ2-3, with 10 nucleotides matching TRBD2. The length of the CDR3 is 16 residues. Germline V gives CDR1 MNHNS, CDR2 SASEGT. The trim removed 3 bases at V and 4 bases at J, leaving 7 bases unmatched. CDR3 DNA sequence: TGTGCCAGCAGTGAGACTCTAGCGGGAGAAGCAGATACGCAGTATTTT. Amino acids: CASSETLAGEADTQYF.

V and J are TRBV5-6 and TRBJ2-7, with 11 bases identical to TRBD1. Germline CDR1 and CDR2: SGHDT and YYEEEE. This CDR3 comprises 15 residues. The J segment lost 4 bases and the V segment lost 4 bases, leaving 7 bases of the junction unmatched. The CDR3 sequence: CASSTDRGRIYEQYF. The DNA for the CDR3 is TGTGCCAGCAGCACGGACAGGGGGCGAATATACGAGCAGTACTTC.

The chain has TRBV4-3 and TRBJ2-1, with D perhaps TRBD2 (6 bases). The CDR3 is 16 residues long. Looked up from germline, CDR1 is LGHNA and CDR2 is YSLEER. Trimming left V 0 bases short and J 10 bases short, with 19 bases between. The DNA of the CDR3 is TGCGCCAGCAGCCAAGATCGTCGGCTAGCGTTCAGGGAGCAGTTCTTC. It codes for CASSQDRRLAFREQFF.

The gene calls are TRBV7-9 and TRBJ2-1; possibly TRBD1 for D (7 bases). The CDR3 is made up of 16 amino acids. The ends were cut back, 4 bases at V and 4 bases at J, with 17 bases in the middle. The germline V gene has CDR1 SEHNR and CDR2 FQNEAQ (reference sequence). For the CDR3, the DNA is TGTGCCAGCAGCTGGGAGGTGGGACAGATTTACAATGAGCAGTTCTTC. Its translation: CASSWEVGQIYNEQFF.

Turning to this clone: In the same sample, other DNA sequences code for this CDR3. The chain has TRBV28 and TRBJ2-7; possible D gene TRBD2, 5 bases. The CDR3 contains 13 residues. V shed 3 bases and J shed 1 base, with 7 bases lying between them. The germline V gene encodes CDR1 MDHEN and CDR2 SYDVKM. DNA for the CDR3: TGTGCCAGCAGTTTCGGAGGTTCCTACGAGCAGTACTTC. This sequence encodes CASSFGGSYEQYF. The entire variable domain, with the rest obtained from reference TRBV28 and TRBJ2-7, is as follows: DVKVTQSSRYLVKRTGEKVFLECVQDMDHENMFWYRQDPGLGLRLIYFSYDVKMKEKGDIPEGYSVSREKKERFSLILESASTNQTSMYLCASSFGGSYEQYFGPGTRLTVT.